This T cell receptor beta chain was retrieved from a study of T-cell reconstitution after alpha-beta-depleted transplantation in children (TCRdb year 2016). Study-level background: T-cell immune reconstitution after TCRalphabeta/CD19-depleted allogeneic hematopoietic cell transplantation in children was quantitatively tracked in the study by means of TCR repertoire profiling. The full study reports these points: The high TCRbeta diversity at day 60 in some patients was ascribed to recipient T cells and intrathymic progenitors that had survived conditioning. About two months after transplant, the apparently early recovery of alphabetaT-cell counts reportedly depended on just several hundred clones that had expanded rapidly and came from non-depleted graft cells. The frequencies of hyperexpanded clones fell over the following months, and after one year, T-cell counts and TCRbeta diversity were mostly attributed to newly produced T cells.

The sample's treatment or condition, from its label and the paper: allogeneic hematopoietic cell transplantation with graft depleted of TCRalphabeta T cells and CD19 B cells. Transplant recipients were children who received TCRalphabeta/CD19-depleted allogeneic hematopoietic cell grafts. The library was made by PCR. The instrument was an Illumina HiSeq 2500. To normalize quantification of the TCRbeta repertoire, the TCR libraries were built with molecular barcoding that relied on unique molecular identifiers. TCRdb reprocessing: public reads trimmed at Q25 with fastp, clones called with MiXCR, in-frame beta chains kept. Identical CDR3 proteins give one entry, which carries the most common genes and DNA. The sample contains roughly 670,000 distinct CDR3 sequences, over 10% of them found a single time. Jointly, the top ten make up 0.79% of the sample. This clonotype was detected ten times or more. Its recognized antigen is unknown. Base-call qualities are not available, and no considerably larger clone is one nucleotide away.

The germline ends are 7 bases apart after V is trimmed by 4 bases and J by 1 base. In the germline V gene, CDR1 corresponds to SQVTM and CDR2 to ANQGSEA. From cysteine to phenylalanine, the CDR3 is 12 amino acids long. This entry keeps only the CDR3 DNA: 36 bases, framed from base 1. This sequence was found in a girl aged 2 to 9 with congenital amegakaryocytic thrombocytopenia, due to receive a stem cell transplant. Here the sequenced sample was PBMCs, taken before TCRalphabeta/CD19-depleted stem cell transplant. The chain employs TRBV29-1 and TRBJ1-2; the D region possibly corresponds to TRBD1 (5 bases align). The nucleotides read TGCAGCGTTGCAGGGAGTAACTATGGCTACACCTTC. This codes for CSVAGSNYGYTF.